Described below is a single TCR beta chain sequence and its context. Germline V gene data show CDR1 as KGHSH and CDR2 as LQKENI. V was pared by 3 bases and J by 2 bases, with 14 bases between. The CDR3 covers 16 residues. This specimen comes from a study of T cell changes during pregnancy in multiple sclerosis. The table came from immunoSEQ multiplex PCR; TCRdb's copy has only in-frame clones and leaves some out. Of some 38,000 clones listed, 80% to 95% are singletons. The input for sequencing was CD4+ T cells from peripheral blood mononuclear cells, taken after pregnancy. The rearrangement joins TRBV18 to TRBJ1-5, with D perhaps TRBD1 (6 bases). This receptor was obtained from a female donor in good health, enrolled as a control in a pregnancy study. DNA of the CDR3: TGTGCCAGCTCACCTTCAGGGGCTGGTGGCAATCAGCCCCAGCATTTT. Its translation: CASSPSGAGGNQPQHF. The entire variable domain, with the rest obtained from reference TRBV18 and TRBJ1-5, is as follows: NAGVMQNPRHLVRRRGQEARLRCSPMKGHSHVYWYRQLPEEGLKFMVYLQKENIIDESGMPKERFSAEFPKEGPSILRIQQVVRGDSAAYFCASSPSGAGGNQPQHFGDGTRLSIL.